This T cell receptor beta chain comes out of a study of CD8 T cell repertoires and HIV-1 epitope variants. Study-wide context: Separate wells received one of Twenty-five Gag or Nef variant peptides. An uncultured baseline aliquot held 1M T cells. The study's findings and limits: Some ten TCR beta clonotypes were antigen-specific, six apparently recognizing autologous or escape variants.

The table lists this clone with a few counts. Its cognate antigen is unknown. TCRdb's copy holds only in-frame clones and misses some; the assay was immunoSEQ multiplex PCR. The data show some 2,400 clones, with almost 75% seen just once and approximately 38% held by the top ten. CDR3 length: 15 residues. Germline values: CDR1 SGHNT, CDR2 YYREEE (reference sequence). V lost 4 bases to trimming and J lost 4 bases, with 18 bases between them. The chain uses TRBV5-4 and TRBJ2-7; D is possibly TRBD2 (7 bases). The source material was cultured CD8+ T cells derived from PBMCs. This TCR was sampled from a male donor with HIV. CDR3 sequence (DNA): TGTGCCAGCAGCACTCCGCAAAGGGGGGGGTACGAGCAGTACTTC. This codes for CASSTPQRGGYEQYF. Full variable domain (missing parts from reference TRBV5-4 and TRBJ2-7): ETGVTQSPTHLIKTRGQQVTLRCSSQSGHNTVSWYQQALGQGPQFIFQYYREEENGRGNFPPRFSGLQFPNYSSELNVNALELDDSALYLCASSTPQRGGYEQYFGPGTRLTVT.